These T cell receptor beta chains were read from a single sample in a study of beta chain features in type 1 diabetes. The table came from immunoSEQ multiplex PCR; TCRdb's copy has only in-frame clones and leaves some out. This sample has under 95,000 clones, with about 32% found just once. The sequenced sample was stem cell memory CD4+ T cells from blood. The receptors were gathered from a woman aged 18-29 years in good health. Both conserved end residues are part of each CDR3. The D gene is left open where the match is weak. Not every row has a clone size; where given, it reads once, few, many or a size class.

TGTGCCAGCAGCCCGGCTAGGCACAGGGGGCAGACCGGGGAGCTGTTTTTT	CASSPARHRGQTGELFF	TRBD1	TRBV7-9	TRBJ2-2	few
TGTGCCTGGAGTAGTGGGGGCGGTCGATGGGAAAAACTGTTTTTT	CAWSSGGGRWEKLFF	.	TRBV30	TRBJ1-4	.
TGCGCCAGCAGCTTGTTTACAGATGAGAGCGCTTTCTTT	CASSLFTDESAFF	.	TRBV5-1	TRBJ1-1	few
TGCGCCAGCAGCTTCCGGGACAGGCTAAACACCGGGGAGCTGTTTTTT	CASSFRDRLNTGELFF	TRBD1	TRBV5-1	TRBJ2-2	.
TGTGCCAGCAGCCAAGGGGGAGGGTCGACCTACGAGCAGTACTTC	CASSQGGGSTYEQYF	TRBD2	TRBV4-2	TRBJ2-7	.
TGTGCCAGCAGCTCTCGGCAGGCCTATGGCTACACCTTC	CASSSRQAYGYTF	.	TRBV6-5	TRBJ1-2	.
TGCGCCAGCAGCTCCTTACCTGCGGGGACCGGGGAGCTGTTTTTT	CASSSLPAGTGELFF	.	TRBV5-1	TRBJ2-2	few
TGTGCCAGCAGTGCGCCTCCCGGGACAGATCATGGCTACACCTTC	CASSAPPGTDHGYTF	TRBD1	TRBV6-5	TRBJ1-2	few
TGTGCCACCAGCAGAGAAGTGCCCAGCTCTGGGGCCAACGTCCTGACTTTC	CATSREVPSSGANVLTF	.	TRBV15	TRBJ2-6	few
TGTGCCAGTAGTAGTCCTCCAGGGACAGGGGGCTTGGACACTGAAGCTTTCTTT	CASSSPPGTGGLDTEAFF	TRBD1	TRBV19	TRBJ1-1	.
TGTGCCAGCAGCTTAGGAGCGGGAGGGCCCGGTGAGCAGTTCTTC	CASSLGAGGPGEQFF	TRBD2	TRBV7-8	TRBJ2-1	.
TGTGCCTGGACAGGGGGCTACACAGATACGCAGTATTTT	CAWTGGYTDTQYF	TRBD1	TRBV30	TRBJ2-3	.
TGTGCCAGCAGCTCCGGCAGGCCAGATCCTTCCTACGAGCAGTACTTC	CASSSGRPDPSYEQYF	.	TRBV11-2	TRBJ2-7	.
TGTGCCAGCTCACCAGGAACGGAGAATCAGCCCCAGCATTTT	CASSPGTENQPQHF	.	TRBV18	TRBJ1-5	.
TGTGCCTGGAGGTCTGAGGGCTGGGGCACTGAAGCTTTCTTT	CAWRSEGWGTEAFF	.	TRBV30	TRBJ1-1	.
TGTGCCAGCAGCTTACAGGGGTCAAACACTGAAGCTTTCTTT	CASSLQGSNTEAFF	.	TRBV13	TRBJ1-1	few
TGTGCCAGCAGTGAAGAGTCGGGACTAGCGTACGGTGTGAAGACCCAGTACTTC	CASSEESGLAYGVKTQYF	TRBD2	TRBV2	TRBJ2-5	.
TGCGCCAGCAGCTTGGGACAGGGGGTTTCTGGGGAGACCCAGTACTTC	CASSLGQGVSGETQYF	TRBD1	TRBV5-1	TRBJ2-5	.